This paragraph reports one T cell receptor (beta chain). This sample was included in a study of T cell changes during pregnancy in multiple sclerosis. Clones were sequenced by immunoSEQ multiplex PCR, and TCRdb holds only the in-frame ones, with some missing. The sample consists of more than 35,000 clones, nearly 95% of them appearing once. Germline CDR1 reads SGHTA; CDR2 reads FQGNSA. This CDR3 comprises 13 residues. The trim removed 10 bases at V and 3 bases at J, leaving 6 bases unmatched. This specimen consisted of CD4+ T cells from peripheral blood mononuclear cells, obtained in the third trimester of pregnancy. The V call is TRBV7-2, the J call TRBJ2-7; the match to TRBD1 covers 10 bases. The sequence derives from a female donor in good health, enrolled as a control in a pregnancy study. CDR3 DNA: TGTGCCACCGGGACAGGGGACTTCTACGAGCAGTACTTC. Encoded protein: CATGTGDFYEQYF.